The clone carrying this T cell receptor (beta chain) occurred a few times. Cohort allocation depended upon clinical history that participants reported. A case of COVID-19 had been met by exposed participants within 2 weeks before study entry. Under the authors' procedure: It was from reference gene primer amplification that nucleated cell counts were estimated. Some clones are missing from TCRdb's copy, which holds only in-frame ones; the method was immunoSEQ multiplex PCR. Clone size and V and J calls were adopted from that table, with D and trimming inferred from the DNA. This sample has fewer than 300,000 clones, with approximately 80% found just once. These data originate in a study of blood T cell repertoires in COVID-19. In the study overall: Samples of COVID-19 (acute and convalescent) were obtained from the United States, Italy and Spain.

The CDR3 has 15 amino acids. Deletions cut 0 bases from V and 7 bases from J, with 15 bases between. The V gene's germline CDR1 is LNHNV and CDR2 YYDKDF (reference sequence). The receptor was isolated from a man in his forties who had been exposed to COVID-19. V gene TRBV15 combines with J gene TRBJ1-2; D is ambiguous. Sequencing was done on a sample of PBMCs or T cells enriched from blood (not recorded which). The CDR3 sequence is CATSRDLAKNSGYTF. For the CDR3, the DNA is TGTGCCACCAGCAGAGATTTGGCAAAAAACAGTGGCTACACCTTC.